One and the same sample provided the 6 T cell receptor beta chains below, sequenced in a study of T-cell reconstitution after alpha-beta-depleted transplantation in children. TCRbeta library construction was performed incorporating unique molecular identifiers. Each CDR3 protein gets one entry after TCRdb re-called the PCR reads with MiXCR. The sample contains 480,000 or so distinct CDR3 sequences, under 12% of which appear only once. The specimen was PBMCs, collected before TCRalphabeta/CD19-depleted stem cell transplant. The receptors were sampled from a child aged 2-15 years with inherited bone marrow failure, due to receive a stem cell transplant.

This chain links TRBV27 with TRBJ2-2, with 10 bases that match TRBD2. The CDR3 has 17 residues. J was trimmed by 3 bases and V by 1 base; bases with no gene match: 5. The V gene's germline CDR1 is MNHEY and CDR2 SMNVEV (reference sequence). Written as DNA, the CDR3 is TGTGCCAGCAGTTTATTCGGGACTAGCGACGACACCGGGGAGCTGTTTTTT. Protein: CASSLFGTSDDTGELFF.

This clonotype was detected ten times or more. This chain links TRBV20-1 with TRBJ2-7; D not resolved. With 1 base removed from V and 4 bases from J, the gap between germline ends came to 14 bases. This CDR3 is 14 amino acids long. Looked up from germline, CDR1 is DFQATT and CDR2 is SNEGSKA (reference sequence). CDR3 in DNA: TGCAGTGCTAGAGGCGACTTTATTATTTACGAGCAGTACTTC. This sequence encodes CSARGDFIIYEQYF.

A note on this clonotype: A much larger clonotype is one base distant, so this may be a read error. The gene calls are TRBV6-2 or TRBV6-3 and TRBJ2-1, with TRBD2 matching over 12 bases. The CDR3 covers 16 residues. V dropped 11 bases and J dropped 8; count of bases not matched to a gene: 16. In germline, CDR1 is MNHEY, CDR2 SVGEGT. As DNA, the CDR3 is TGTGCCTGCTCACTAAGAGGACTAGCGGGAATCCATGAGCAGTTCTTC. Its translation: CACSLRGLAGIHEQFF.

Regarding this clonotype: An end of the junction does not agree with germline; a read error may underlie this. The J gene is TRBJ2-1, the V gene TRBV28; 9 bases are shared with TRBD1. The CDR3 contains 17 residues. Germline CDR1 and CDR2: MDHEN and SYDVKM. The CDR3 here is CASSKYRDRDGYNVQFF. Written as DNA, the CDR3 is TGTGCCAGCAGCAAATACCGGGACAGGGATGGCTACAATGTGCAGTTCTTC. Based on the CDR3 plus reference TRBV28 and TRBJ2-1, the full variable domain is DVKVTQSSRYLVKRTGEKVFLECVQDMDHENMFWYRQDPGLGLRLIYFSYDVKMKEKGDIPEGYSVSREKKERFSLILESASTNQTSMYLCASSKYRDRDGYNVQFFGPGTRLTVL.

This clonotype turned up a few times. The rearrangement uses TRBV4-1 and TRBJ1-2; D gene uncertain. V was trimmed by 1 base and J by 0 bases, leaving 12 bases between them. This CDR3 region has 16 residues. From germline, CDR1 is MGHRA and CDR2 YSYEKL. CDR3 sequence (DNA): TGCGCCAGCAGCCAAGGGTCCCACGGAGCTAACTATGGCTACACCTTC. This sequence encodes CASSQGSHGANYGYTF.

Concerning this clonotype itself: Being one base from a much bigger clone, this may be a read error. The chain has TRBV4-3 and TRBJ2-1; 8 positions match TRBD1. Germline CDR1 reads LGHNA; CDR2 reads YSLEER. V lost 4 bases to trimming and J lost 9 bases; unmatched junction nucleotides: 8. This CDR3 contains 14 residues. The CDR3: CASSPTAGGSEQFF. The DNA for the CDR3 is TGCGCCAGCAGCCCAACTGCAGGGGGCAGTGAGCAGTTCTTC.